This passage covers 26 T cell receptor beta chains from one sample sequenced in a study of Graves' ophthalmopathy and Graves' hyperthyroidism. Amplification targeted the TCR beta CDR3 regions, with RNA transcripts as the source material. An initial RT-PCR round employing HTBI primers preceded a second-round multiplex PCR. TCRdb re-called the multiplex PCR reads with MiXCR, one entry per CDR3 protein. The sample yields some 1.1 million distinct CDR3 sequences, about 35% seen once. Input material: peripheral blood or thyroid tissue (not recorded which). Receptors were obtained from an adult man with Graves' hyperthyroidism.

This clonotype appeared a few times. A much more abundant neighbour one base away suggests this may be a read error. V usage is TRBV7-9 and J usage is TRBJ1-5; D remains ambiguous. Germline CDR1 SEHNR, CDR2 FQNEAQ (reference sequence). This CDR3 is 13 amino acids long. CDR3 sequence reads: CARSSKAVEPQHF. The CDR3 bases are TGTGCCCGCAGTTCAAAGGCCGTTGAGCCCCAGCATTTT. Full variable domain (rest looked up from reference TRBV7-9 and TRBJ1-5): DTGVSQNPRHKITKRGQNVTFRCDPISEHNRLYWYRQTLGQGPEFLTYFQNEAQLEKSRLLSDRFSAERPKGSFSTLEIQRTEQGDSAMYLCARSSKAVEPQHFGDGTRLSIL.

This clonotype has at least ten counts. The chain carries TRBV20-1 and TRBJ2-7, with D perhaps TRBD1 or TRBD2 (5 bases each). V was trimmed by 0 bases and J by 7 bases, leaving 19 bases between them. This CDR3 has 15 residues. Per the germline V gene, CDR1 is DFQATT and CDR2 is SNEGSKA (reference sequence). The CDR3 sequence: CSARDSGTTTHEQYF. CDR3 in DNA: TGCAGTGCTAGAGATTCTGGGACCACAACGCATGAGCAGTACTTC.

The chain couples TRBV10-3 to TRBJ2-5; tentative D call: TRBD2 (5 bases). The tail of the sequence fits TRBJ2-1 better, so the J call may be wrong. The length of the CDR3 is 13 residues. CDR1 and CDR2 from the germline V gene are ENHRY and SYGVKD. The CDR3 spells CAISDGIYNEQFF. CDR3 nucleotides: TGTGCCATCAGTGACGGGATCTACAATGAGCAGTTCTTC.

This clonotype was counted many times. This sequence joins TRBV19 and TRBJ1-4, with a possible D match to TRBD1 (6 bases). Germline CDR1 and CDR2: LNHDA and SQIVND (reference sequence). The CDR3 is made up of 13 amino acids. Between the trimmed V and J ends, which lost 6 bases and 8 bases, there was a span of 13 bases. The CDR3 bases are TGTGCCAGTAGAAGGGGGGAACGCGAAAAACTGTTTTTT. Protein product: CASRRGEREKLFF.

In nucleotides, the CDR3 is TGCAGTGCTCACGCGGGACAGGCCTACGAGCAGTACTTC. This codes for CSAHAGQAYEQYF. V and J are TRBV20-1 and TRBJ2-7, with TRBD1 matching over 8 bases. Germline V gene lookup returns CDR1 DFQATT and CDR2 SNEGSKA (reference sequence). The CDR3 runs to 13 residues. J was trimmed by 2 bases and V by 5 bases; bases with no gene match: 5.

V is TRBV24-1 and J is TRBJ2-3; D is uncertain. The CDR3 is 13 amino acids. Germline V gene data show CDR1 as KGHDR and CDR2 as SFDVKD. With 5 bases removed from V and 1 base from J, the gap between germline ends came to 6 bases. The CDR3 DNA is TGTGCCACCAGTGGGAGCGGCACAGATACGCAGTATTTT. This codes for CATSGSGTDTQYF.

The V gene is TRBV5-1, the J gene TRBJ1-1, with TRBD1 matching over 9 bases. The CDR3 extends over 16 amino acids. Trimming at V came to 3 bases and at J to 1 base, leaving 7 bases not matched to a gene. CDR1 and CDR2 from the germline V gene are SGHRS and YFSETQ. CDR3 loop: CASSSGQGGSNTEAFF. CDR3 nucleotide sequence: TGCGCCAGCAGCTCGGGACAGGGAGGGTCGAACACTGAAGCTTTCTTT.

The V call is TRBV14, the J call TRBJ1-1; TRBD1 matches at 8 bases. The germline V gene has CDR1 SGHDN and CDR2 FVKESK. The CDR3 runs 16 residues. The trim removed 0 bases at V and 1 base at J, leaving 4 bases unmatched. The CDR3 loop reads CASSQETGTGNTEAFF. The CDR3 DNA reads TGTGCCAGCAGCCAAGAGACCGGGACAGGGAACACTGAAGCTTTCTTT.

The chain combines TRBV10-3 with TRBJ1-1; 7 nucleotides align to TRBD1. V was clipped by 2 bases and J by 7 bases; unmatched bases: 4. The CDR3 runs to 13 residues. The germline V gene encodes CDR1 ENHRY and CDR2 SYGVKD. The CDR3 region is CAISEPRGDEAFF. The CDR3 DNA follows: TGTGCCATCAGTGAGCCCAGGGGGGATGAAGCTTTCTTT.

This clonotype was observed a few times. The chain links TRBV11-2 to TRBJ2-6; D is undetermined. Germline CDR1 SGHAT, CDR2 FQNNGV. The CDR3 runs to 16 residues. V lost 0 bases, J lost 0 bases, and 6 bases lay in between. Written as DNA, the CDR3 is TGTGCCAGCAGCTTAGACAGCGTCTCTGGGGCCAACGTCCTGACTTTC. As protein: CASSLDSVSGANVLTF.

The chain employs TRBV11-2 and TRBJ2-5, with TRBD2 as a possible D gene (7 bases). The CDR3 is 14 residues long. The germline gives CDR1 SGHAT, CDR2 FQNNGV. With 5 bases removed from V and 5 bases from J, the gap between germline ends came to 15 bases. The CDR3 reads CASSRPGGLETQYF. Written as DNA, the CDR3 is TGTGCCAGCAGCCGACCGGGGGGCTTGGAGACCCAGTACTTC.

The J gene is TRBJ1-1, the V gene TRBV27; D is undetermined. CDR1 MNHEY and CDR2 SMNVEV come from the germline V gene (reference sequence). Trimming shortened V by 5 bases and J by 8 bases, and 9 bases separated the two germline ends. The CDR3 runs to 11 residues. CDR3 DNA sequence: TGTGCCAGCAGTCCCCGCCTCGAAGCTTTCTTT. Translating it yields CASSPRLEAFF.

V and J are TRBV5-1 and TRBJ1-2, with D possibly TRBD1 on 5 matching bases. V was trimmed by 0 bases and J by 0 bases, leaving 9 bases between them. CDR3 length equals 15 residues. Germline V gives CDR1 SGHRS, CDR2 YFSETQ. The CDR3 DNA sequence: TGCGCCAGCAGCTTGGCGGGGGATACTAACTATGGCTACACCTTC. Translated, it gives CASSLAGDTNYGYTF.

The rearrangement uses TRBV29-1 and TRBJ1-2; 8 positions match TRBD1. The J segment lost 6 bases and the V segment lost 6 bases, leaving 3 bases of the junction unmatched. The CDR3 runs to 11 residues. Looked up from germline, CDR1 is SQVTM and CDR2 is ANQGSEA. CDR3 nucleotides: TGCAGCGTGGACAGGGATAATGGCTACACCTTC. As protein: CSVDRDNGYTF. Full variable domain (outside the CDR3, taken from reference TRBV29-1 and TRBJ1-2): SAVISQKPSRDICQRGTSLTIQCQVDSQVTMMFWYRQQPGQSLTLIATANQGSEATYESGFVIDKFPISRPNLTFSTLTVSNMSPEDSSIYLCSVDRDNGYTFGSGTRLTVV.

A remark on this clonotype: This may be a read error: a much more frequent sequence differs by one nucleotide. The chain's CDR3 is CASSPGQGGFGQYF. The CDR3 DNA follows: TGTGCCAGCAGCCCGGGACAGGGCGGGTTCGGGCAGTACTTC. The rearrangement links TRBV5-6 to TRBJ2-7; the match to TRBD1 covers 9 bases. Germline V gene data show CDR1 as SGHDT and CDR2 as YYEEEE. This CDR3 region has 14 residues. V lost 4 bases, J lost 9 bases, and 11 bases stayed unmatched.

This sequence joins TRBV29-1 and TRBJ1-2, with 9 bases aligning to TRBD1. Germline CDR1 SQVTM, CDR2 ANQGSEA. V gave up 2 bases and J gave up 6 bases; unmatched junction bases: 7. The CDR3 covers 14 residues. The CDR3 is CSVEQTGGRDGYTF. The CDR3 DNA is TGCAGCGTTGAACAGACAGGGGGTAGGGATGGCTACACCTTC.

The chain recombines TRBV28 with TRBJ1-1; D is uncertain. CDR1 and CDR2 from the germline V gene are MDHEN and SYDVKM. V lost 6 bases and J 3 bases, leaving 14 bases between the germline ends. This CDR3 is built from 14 residues. The CDR3 DNA reads TGTGCCAGCAGCCTCGACATACCATACACTGAAGCTTTCTTT. The encoded protein is CASSLDIPYTEAFF.

The chain employs TRBV4-3 and TRBJ1-1; 9 bases map to TRBD1. The CDR3 spans 15 residues. CDR1 is LGHNA and CDR2 is YSLEER in the germline V gene. With 6 bases clipped from V and 2 bases from J, the junction kept 7 bases outside the gene matches. The CDR3 protein is CASRLRGQGNTEAFF. CDR3 bases: TGCGCCAGCAGATTGAGGGGACAGGGAAACACTGAAGCTTTCTTT.

The chain carries TRBV9 and TRBJ1-1; no firm D call. V lost 4 bases to trimming and J lost 2 bases, with 9 bases between them. Germline loops: CDR1 SGDLS, CDR2 YYNGEE. The CDR3 length is 13 residues. CDR3 sequence reads: CASSWATNTEAFF. The CDR3 DNA follows: TGTGCCAGCAGCTGGGCAACCAACACTGAAGCTTTCTTT.

In this sample, this clonotype turned up a few times. This chain joins TRBV2 and TRBJ1-4; D not certain. The length of the CDR3 is 14 residues. The germline V gene has CDR1 SNHLY and CDR2 FYNNEI. Trimming pared 6 bases from V and 4 bases from J, leaving 12 bases between. CDR3 nucleotide sequence: TGTGCCAGCAGAATGAGCAATCTTAATGAAAAACTGTTTTTT. Amino acids: CASRMSNLNEKLFF.

This clonotype occurred many times. This chain links TRBV6-5 with TRBJ2-7; TRBD1 matches at 7 bases. Germline CDR1 and CDR2: MNHEY and SVGAGI. This CDR3 has 15 amino acids. The V and J ends lost 5 bases and 0 bases, in that order; junction bases with no gene match: 7. The CDR3 loop is CASSSDRAYSYEQYF. The CDR3, as DNA: TGTGCCAGCAGTAGCGACAGGGCCTACTCCTACGAGCAGTACTTC.

The chain employs TRBV7-9 and TRBJ1-1; 9 positions match TRBD1. Germline V gene data show CDR1 as SEHNR and CDR2 as FQNEAQ (reference sequence). The CDR3 spans 14 residues. The ends lost 4 bases at V and 4 bases at J; junction bases unmatched: 4. CDR3 amino acids: CASSWTGEGTEAFF. In DNA form, the CDR3 reads TGTGCCAGCAGCTGGACAGGGGAGGGCACTGAAGCTTTCTTT.

The V and J genes are TRBV5-1 and TRBJ1-2, with TRBD1 matching 7 bases. Germline V gene data show CDR1 as SGHRS and CDR2 as YFSETQ. CDR3 size: 15 residues. J lost 1 base, V lost 4 bases, and 7 bases had no gene match. The CDR3 region is CASSVGQVFNYGYTF. The CDR3, as DNA: TGCGCCAGCAGCGTTGGACAGGTTTTTAACTATGGCTACACCTTC.

The V call is TRBV10-3, the J call TRBJ2-7; no clear D. This CDR3 contains 13 residues. V was pared by 6 bases and J by 7 bases, with 16 bases between. The germline V gene encodes CDR1 ENHRY and CDR2 SYGVKD. The CDR3 spells CAISVEDGWEQYF. CDR3 sequence (DNA): TGTGCCATCAGCGTTGAAGACGGGTGGGAGCAGTACTTC.

This clonotype came up many times. DNA of the CDR3: TGTGCCAGCAGTGGAAACGGGGAGCAGTACTTC. Translated, it gives CASSGNGEQYF. The chain is built from TRBV28 and TRBJ2-7; unclear D gene. Germline V lookup: CDR1 MDHEN, CDR2 SYDVKM. V was clipped by 5 bases and J by 7 bases, with 9 bases between them. This CDR3 has 11 amino acids. Full variable domain (missing parts from reference TRBV28 and TRBJ2-7): DVKVTQSSRYLVKRTGEKVFLECVQDMDHENMFWYRQDPGLGLRLIYFSYDVKMKEKGDIPEGYSVSREKKERFSLILESASTNQTSMYLCASSGNGEQYFGPGTRLTVT.

The chain combines TRBV6-6 with TRBJ2-2; TRBD1 is a possible D gene (5 bases). Trimming took 11 bases from V and 5 from J, leaving 15 bases between them. CDR1 is MNHNY and CDR2 is SVGAGI in the germline V gene (reference sequence). The CDR3 covers 13 residues. This chain's CDR3 is CAGSVGRTGELFF. As DNA, the CDR3 is TGTGCCGGCTCTGTGGGGCGAACCGGGGAGCTGTTTTTT.